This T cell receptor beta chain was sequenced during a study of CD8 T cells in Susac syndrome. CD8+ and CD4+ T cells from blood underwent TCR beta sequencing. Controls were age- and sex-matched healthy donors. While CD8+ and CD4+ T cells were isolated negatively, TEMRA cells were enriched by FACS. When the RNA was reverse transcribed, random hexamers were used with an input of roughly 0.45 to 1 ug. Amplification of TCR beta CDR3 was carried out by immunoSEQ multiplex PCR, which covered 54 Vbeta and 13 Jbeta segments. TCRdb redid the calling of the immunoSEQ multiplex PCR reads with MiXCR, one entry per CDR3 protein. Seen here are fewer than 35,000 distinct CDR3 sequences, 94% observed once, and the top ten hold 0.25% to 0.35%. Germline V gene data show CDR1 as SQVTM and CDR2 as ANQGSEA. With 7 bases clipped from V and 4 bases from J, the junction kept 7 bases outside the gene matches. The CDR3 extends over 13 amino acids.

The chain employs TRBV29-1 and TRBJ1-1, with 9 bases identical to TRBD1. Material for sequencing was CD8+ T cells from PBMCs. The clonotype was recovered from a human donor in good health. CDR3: CSGSTGGSTEAFF. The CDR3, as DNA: TGCAGCGGCTCGACAGGGGGTTCCACTGAAGCTTTCTTT.